This is a list of T cell receptor beta chains from one sample in a study of blood T cells in healthy people across ages. In TCRdb, the 5' RACE reads were re-called with MiXCR into one record per CDR3 protein. The table lists about a million distinct CDR3 sequences, 40% to 60% of them singletons, with under 15% in the top ten. The sequenced material came from blood. All receptors derive from a man aged 25 to 40 in good health. The conserved cysteine and the conserved F or W are not part of the CDR3 here. The order of the fields is V gene, J gene, CDR3 length, D gene, CDR3 protein. A D gene is named only where the DNA matches it firmly.

TRBV4-1	TRBJ2-7	14	NA	ASSPLVRSPSYEQY
TRBV7-9	TRBJ2-1	13	TRBD2	ASSYERGGNNEQF
TRBV5-5	TRBJ1-2	15	TRBD1	ASSPTQDRVVDYGYT
TRBV7-3	TRBJ2-7	12	TRBD1	ASSPGTGINEQY
TRBV12-3/TRBV12-4	TRBJ2-3	12	NA	ASRDNGRTDTQY
TRBV6-2/TRBV6-3	TRBJ2-4	12	NA	ASRPPQTKNIQY
TRBV18	TRBJ2-1	12	TRBD1	ASSLQGRDNEQF
TRBV3-1	TRBJ1-4	16	NA	ASSQTTLGHVSNEKLF
TRBV12-3/TRBV12-4	TRBJ2-2	13	TRBD2	ASSYAGTSGGELF
TRBV4-3	TRBJ2-1	14	TRBD1	ASSQEPGDRGNEQF
TRBV7-2	TRBJ2-7	14	TRBD2	ASSLAASGGPHEQY
TRBV28	TRBJ2-7	13	NA	ASSPSRDDSYEQY
TRBV4-2	TRBJ1-2	17	NA	TSSRITRQQTTTNYGYT
TRBV3-1	TRBJ1-6	12	NA	ASSQGGLNSPLH
TRBV6-1	TRBJ2-1	13	TRBD2	ASSEGSGGWGEQF
TRBV4-1	TRBJ2-7	14	NA	ASSQDENTGLGEQY
TRBV4-1	TRBJ2-7	14	NA	ASSPYAGRTSYEQY
TRBV4-1	TRBJ2-1	16	TRBD2	ASSQSPERGASYNEQF
TRBV28	TRBJ1-2	10	NA	ASSFTAYGYT
TRBV2	TRBJ1-2	11	NA	ASSVYSVYGYT
TRBV15	TRBJ1-1	16	NA	ATSREEGRGPVNTEAF
TRBV7-9	TRBJ2-1	13	NA	ASSLRTNTYNEQF
TRBV12-3/TRBV12-4	TRBJ2-3	9	NA	ARPITDTQY
TRBV9	TRBJ2-1	16	TRBD2	ASSPRTSGGGFGNEQF